This TCR beta chain derives from a study of blood T cell repertoires in COVID-19. Data came from immunoSEQ multiplex PCR; TCRdb stores just in-frame clones and leaves some out. This sample has some 170,000 clones, with more than 90% found just once. Sequencing used peripheral blood. The clonotype originates from a man aged 60 to 75 with active or convalescent COVID-19.

In nucleotides, the CDR3 is TGCGCCAGCAGCTTGGAAGGCAGGCCCCCGGACGAGCAGTACTTC. It specifies CASSLEGRPPDEQYF. The chain combines TRBV5-1 with TRBJ2-7; D call uncertain. The germline V gene has CDR1 SGHRS and CDR2 YFSETQ. V gave up 0 bases and J gave up 5 bases, with 15 bases separating them. CDR3 length equals 15 residues. Supplemented by reference TRBV5-1 and TRBJ2-7, the full variable domain reads KAGVTQTPRYLIKTRGQQVTLSCSPISGHRSVSWYQQTPGQGLQFLFEYFSETQRNKGNFPGRFSGRQFSNSRSEMNVSTLELGDSALYLCASSLEGRPPDEQYFGPGTRLTVT.